This T cell receptor beta chain derives from a study of identical twins. This CDR3 spans 12 amino acids. Germline V gene lookup returns CDR1 LGHDT and CDR2 YNNKEL (reference sequence). V lost 2 bases and J lost 8, with 7 bases in between. No donor was unhealthy or non-Caucasian. As to this clonotype: Its antigen is still unknown.

MiXCR, applied by TCRdb to the 5' RACE reads, yields one record per CDR3 protein. The sample includes approximately 490,000 distinct CDR3 sequences, around 20% of them seen just once. Broader study findings: In beta out-of-frame sequences, the excess sharing between twins was weaker. Models predicted too little out-of-frame TCR alpha sharing in monozygotic twins.

These data were likewise used in another study, on yellow fever vaccine responses in identical twins.

The V call is TRBV3-1, the J call TRBJ2-1; D uncertain. The material sequenced was CD4+ T cells sorted from blood. The clonotype was recovered from a woman aged 18-35 years in good health. The CDR3, as DNA: TGTGCCAGCAGCCAAAGTCGCCATGAGCAGTTCTTC. Its protein is CASSQSRHEQFF.